One T cell receptor beta chain is described in this entry. The sample holds other DNA sequences that translate to the same CDR3. Assay: immunoSEQ multiplex PCR; the TCRdb copy retains only in-frame clones and omits some. The repertoire has a few million clones, approximately 94% of them found once; the top ten carry 0.13%. These data come from a study of shared clonotypes between healthy human individuals. CD4+ cells yielded CD45RA+ naive and CD45RA-negative memory subsets. V was clipped by 6 bases and J by 7 bases, with 16 bases between them. The CDR3 runs 13 residues. The germline CDR1 and CDR2 sequences are KGHSH and LQKENI.

The chain uses TRBV18 and TRBJ2-7, with D maybe TRBD2 (6 bases). The sample comprised naive CD4+ T cells sorted from blood. The sample's subset: CD45RA+ positively selected. The receptor was isolated from a young man in good health. The CDR3 sequence: CASSPPGVGEQYF. CDR3 bases: TGTGCCAGCTCGCCTCCGGGAGTTGGTGAGCAGTACTTC.